This TCR beta chain was identified during a study of blood T cell repertoires in COVID-19 (dated by TCRdb to 2018 to 2021). General notes on the study: Samples from collaborators originated in the United States, Italy and Spain and spanned both the acute and convalescent phases of COVID-19. The prospective study material was composed of cDNA or gDNA derived from T cells, B-cell-depleted T cells, or PBMCs. Subjects who had been exposed to COVID-19, were actively infected with it, or had recovered from it provided the deeply sampled blood TCRbeta repertoires that made up the dataset. The repertoires were released in a freely available public database intended as a resource for research on the immune response to SARS-CoV-2. The samples were drawn from two sources: the first 160 participants of the ongoing ImmuneRACE study, and over 950 subjects contributed by 6 global collaborators. Nearly every sample came with metadata listing a de-identified subject ID, COVID-19 status, age in years and sex. Where HLA class I and class II types were available, the types were taken from metadata supplied by the sample provider, not from assay-based typing. Results and caveats for the whole study, not just this receptor: The quantity of clinical and demographic metadata differed by source and by participant and was supplied without curation.

TCRbeta CDR3 regions were amplified from genomic DNA using the immunoSEQ Assay, a bias-controlled multiplex PCR. Processing in the source paper ran as follows. Nucleated cell counts per sample were estimated from amplification of reference gene primers within the assay. To quantify the absolute abundance of each unique TCRbeta CDR3 rearrangement, sequence reads were collapsed and filtered. Productive Simpson clonality was computed per sample as the square root of Simpson's diversity index over productive rearrangements. In its TCRdb copy, this immuneACCESS table keeps in-frame sequences only and misses some clones. Where compared with another copy, unresolved V genes explain less than half of these, and the others have no known cause. Clone size and V and J calls were adopted from that table, with D and trimming inferred from the DNA. This sample gives a few hundred thousand clones in total; more than 75% of them show up just once. Of the sample, 1.2% falls within the top ten clones.

Relative to germline, V is 1 base shorter and J is 5 bases shorter, with 9 bases between their ends. CDR1 is given as KGHSH and CDR2 as LQKENI, both from the germline V gene. Measured from the cysteine to the phenylalanine, the CDR3 is 14 residues long. Only CDR3 DNA remains: 42 bases, in frame from the first base. In its sample, this clone was seen once. It lacks a known antigen. One base away there is no much larger clone; base qualities are not given. In the prospective study, participants were 18 to 89 years old, resided in under 30 geographic areas of the United States, and were enrolled through a virtual design. To assign participants to cohorts, the prospective study relied on clinical history that participants themselves reported in a screening survey and a study questionnaire. ImmuneRACE Cohort 3 recovered participants were defined by two consecutive negative NP/OP PCR tests, healthcare professional clearance, or symptom resolution. In the prospective study, whole blood, serum and a nasopharyngeal or oropharyngeal swab were collected from each participant by mobile phlebotomists. Participants in the prospective study had the option to provide additional blood draws and questionnaires over a roughly 2-month period. Prospective study blood samples were shipped either frozen or at room temperature before DNA extraction.

The sequenced sample was PBMCs or T cells enriched from blood (not recorded which). The V gene is TRBV18 and the J gene is TRBJ2-1, with the D gene not clear enough to name. The receptor was isolated from a woman aged 18-35 years who had recovered from COVID-19. The bases read TGTGCCAGCTCACCACAAGTGAGCGACAATGAGCAGTTCTTC. Its coded protein is CASSPQVSDNEQFF.